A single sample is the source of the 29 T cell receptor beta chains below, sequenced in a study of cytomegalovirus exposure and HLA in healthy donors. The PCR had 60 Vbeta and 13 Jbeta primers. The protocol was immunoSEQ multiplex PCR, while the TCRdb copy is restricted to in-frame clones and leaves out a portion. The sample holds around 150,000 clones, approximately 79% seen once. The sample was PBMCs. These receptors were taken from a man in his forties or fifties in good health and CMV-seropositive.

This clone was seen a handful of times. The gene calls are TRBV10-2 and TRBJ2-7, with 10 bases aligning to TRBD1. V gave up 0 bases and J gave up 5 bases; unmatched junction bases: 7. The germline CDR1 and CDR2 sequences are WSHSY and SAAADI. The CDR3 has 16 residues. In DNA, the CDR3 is TGCGCCAGCAGTGAGTCCGCCGGGACAGGGGACAACGAGCAGTACTTC. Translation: CASSESAGTGDNEQYF.

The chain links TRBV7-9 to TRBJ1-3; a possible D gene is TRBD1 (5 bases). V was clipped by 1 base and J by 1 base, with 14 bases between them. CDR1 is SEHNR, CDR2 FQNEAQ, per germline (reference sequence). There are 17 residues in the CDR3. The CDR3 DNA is TGTGCCAGCAGCTTAGATTATCAGGGCTCATCTGGAAACACCATATATTTT. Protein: CASSLDYQGSSGNTIYF.

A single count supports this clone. The CDR3 is CASSDEDASLSPDTQYF. Here the CDR3 DNA reads TGTGCCAGCAGTGACGAAGATGCTAGCCTATCTCCAGATACGCAGTATTTT. This chain uses TRBV6-4 with TRBJ2-3; a weak D match, TRBD2 (5 bases). This CDR3 is built from 17 residues. Germline V gene sequence: CDR1 MRHNA, CDR2 SNTAGT. V was clipped by 2 bases and J by 4 bases, with 19 bases between them.

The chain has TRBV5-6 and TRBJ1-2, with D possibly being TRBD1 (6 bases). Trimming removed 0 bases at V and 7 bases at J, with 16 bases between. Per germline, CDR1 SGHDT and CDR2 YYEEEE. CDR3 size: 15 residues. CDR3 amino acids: CASSLVTGFGGGYTF. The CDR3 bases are TGTGCCAGCAGCTTGGTCACAGGGTTCGGAGGTGGCTACACCTTC.

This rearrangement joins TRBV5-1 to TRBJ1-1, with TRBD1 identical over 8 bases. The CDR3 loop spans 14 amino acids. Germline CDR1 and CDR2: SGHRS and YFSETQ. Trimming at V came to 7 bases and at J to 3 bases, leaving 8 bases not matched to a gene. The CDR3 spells CASGRQGRDTEAFF. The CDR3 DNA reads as TGCGCCAGCGGTAGACAGGGGAGGGACACTGAAGCTTTCTTT. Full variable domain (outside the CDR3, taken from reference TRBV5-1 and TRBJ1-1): KAGVTQTPRYLIKTRGQQVTLSCSPISGHRSVSWYQQTPGQGLQFLFEYFSETQRNKGNFPGRFSGRQFSNSRSEMNVSTLELGDSALYLCASGRQGRDTEAFFGQGTRLTVV.

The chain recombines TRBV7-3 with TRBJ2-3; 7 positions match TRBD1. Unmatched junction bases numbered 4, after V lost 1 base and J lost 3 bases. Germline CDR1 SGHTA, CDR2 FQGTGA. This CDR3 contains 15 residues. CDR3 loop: CASSLSRGMTDTQYF. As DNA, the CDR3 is TGTGCCAGCAGCTTAAGCAGGGGGATGACAGATACGCAGTATTTT.

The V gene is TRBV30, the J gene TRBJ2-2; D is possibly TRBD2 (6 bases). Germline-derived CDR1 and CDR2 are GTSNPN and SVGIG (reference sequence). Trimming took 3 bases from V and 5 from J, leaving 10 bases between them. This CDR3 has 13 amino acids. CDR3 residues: CAWRTGVTGELFF. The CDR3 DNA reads TGTGCCTGGAGGACGGGGGTTACCGGGGAGCTGTTTTTT.

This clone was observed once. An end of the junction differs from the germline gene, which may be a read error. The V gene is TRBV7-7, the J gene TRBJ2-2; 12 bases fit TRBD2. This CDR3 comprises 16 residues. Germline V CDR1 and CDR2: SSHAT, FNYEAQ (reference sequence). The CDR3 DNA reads TGTGCTAGCAGCTTACTAGCGGGAGGAAATACCGGGGAGCTGTTTTTT. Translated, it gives CASSLLAGGNTGELFF.

The CDR3 sequence is CASSQGQTFYGYTF. CDR3 DNA: TGCGCCAGCAGCCAAGGACAGACCTTCTATGGCTACACCTTC. V and J are TRBV4-1 and TRBJ1-2, with a tentative D call TRBD1 (5 bases). This CDR3 contains 14 residues. The V end lost 1 base, the J end lost 4 bases, and 10 bases lay between the germline ends. Germline CDR1 reads MGHRA; CDR2 reads YSYEKL.

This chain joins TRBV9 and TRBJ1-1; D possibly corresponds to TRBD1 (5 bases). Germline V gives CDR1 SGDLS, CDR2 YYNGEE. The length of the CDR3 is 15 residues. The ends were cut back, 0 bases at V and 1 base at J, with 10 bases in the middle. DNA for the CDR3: TGTGCCAGCAGCGTAGTCGCCGGGGGGAACACTGAAGCTTTCTTT. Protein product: CASSVVAGGNTEAFF. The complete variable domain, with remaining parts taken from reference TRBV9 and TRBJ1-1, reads DSGVTQTPKHLITATGQRVTLRCSPRSGDLSVYWYQQSLDQGLQFLIQYYNGEERAKGNILERFSAQQFPDLHSELNLSSLELGDSALYFCASSVVAGGNTEAFFGQGTRLTVV.

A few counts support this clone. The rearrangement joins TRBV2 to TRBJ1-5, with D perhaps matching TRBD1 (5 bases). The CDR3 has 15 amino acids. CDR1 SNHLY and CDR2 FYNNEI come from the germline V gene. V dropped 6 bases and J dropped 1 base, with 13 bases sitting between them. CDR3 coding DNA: TGTGCCAGCAGCGTACAGGCCCAGAGCAATCAGCCCCAGCATTTT. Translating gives CASSVQAQSNQPQHF.

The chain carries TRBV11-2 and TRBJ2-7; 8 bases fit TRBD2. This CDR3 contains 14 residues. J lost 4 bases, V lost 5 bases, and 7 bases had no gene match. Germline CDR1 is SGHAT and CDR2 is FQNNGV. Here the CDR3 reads CASSPLERGYEQYF. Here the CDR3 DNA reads TGTGCCAGCAGCCCCCTGGAGCGGGGGTACGAGCAGTACTTC.

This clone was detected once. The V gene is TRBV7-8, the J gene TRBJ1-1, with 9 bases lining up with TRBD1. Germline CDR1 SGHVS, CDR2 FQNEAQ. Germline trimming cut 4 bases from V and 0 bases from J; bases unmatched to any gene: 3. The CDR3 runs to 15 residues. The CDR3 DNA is TGTGCCAGCAGCTGGACAGGGGTCATGAACACTGAAGCTTTCTTT. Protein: CASSWTGVMNTEAFF.

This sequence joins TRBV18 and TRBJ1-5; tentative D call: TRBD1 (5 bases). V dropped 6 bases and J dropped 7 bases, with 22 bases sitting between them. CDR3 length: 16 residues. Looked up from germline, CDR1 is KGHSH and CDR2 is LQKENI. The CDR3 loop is CASSPVGGQGGQPQHF. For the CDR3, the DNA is TGTGCCAGCTCTCCCGTGGGAGGGCAGGGTGGCCAGCCCCAGCATTTT.

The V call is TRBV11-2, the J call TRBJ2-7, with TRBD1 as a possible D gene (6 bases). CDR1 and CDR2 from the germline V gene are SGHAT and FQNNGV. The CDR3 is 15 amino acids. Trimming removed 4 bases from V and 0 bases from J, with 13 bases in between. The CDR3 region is CASSSRTESSYEQYF. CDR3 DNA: TGTGCCAGCAGCTCCCGGACAGAGAGCTCCTACGAGCAGTACTTC.

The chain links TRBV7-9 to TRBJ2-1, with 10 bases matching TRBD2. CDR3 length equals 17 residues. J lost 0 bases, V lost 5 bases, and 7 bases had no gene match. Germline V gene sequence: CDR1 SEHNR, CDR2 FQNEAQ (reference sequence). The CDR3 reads CASSPRTSGNSYNEQFF. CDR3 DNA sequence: TGTGCCAGCAGCCCCCGGACTAGCGGAAACTCCTACAATGAGCAGTTCTTC.

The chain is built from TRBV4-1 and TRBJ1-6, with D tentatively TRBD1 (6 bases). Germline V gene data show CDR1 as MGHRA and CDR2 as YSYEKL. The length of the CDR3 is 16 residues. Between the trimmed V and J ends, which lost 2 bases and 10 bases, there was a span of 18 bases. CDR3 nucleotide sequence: TGCGCCAGCAGCCAAACGGCCACAGGGTTTGGCTCACCCCTCCACTTT. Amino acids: CASSQTATGFGSPLHF.

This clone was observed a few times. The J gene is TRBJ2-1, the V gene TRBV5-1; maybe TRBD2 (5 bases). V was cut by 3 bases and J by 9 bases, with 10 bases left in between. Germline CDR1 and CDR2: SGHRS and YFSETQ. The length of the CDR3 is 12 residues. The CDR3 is CASSWDGGEQFF. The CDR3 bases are TGCGCCAGCAGCTGGGATGGAGGTGAGCAGTTCTTC. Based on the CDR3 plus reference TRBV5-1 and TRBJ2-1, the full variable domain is KAGVTQTPRYLIKTRGQQVTLSCSPISGHRSVSWYQQTPGQGLQFLFEYFSETQRNKGNFPGRFSGRQFSNSRSEMNVSTLELGDSALYLCASSWDGGEQFFGPGTRLTVL.

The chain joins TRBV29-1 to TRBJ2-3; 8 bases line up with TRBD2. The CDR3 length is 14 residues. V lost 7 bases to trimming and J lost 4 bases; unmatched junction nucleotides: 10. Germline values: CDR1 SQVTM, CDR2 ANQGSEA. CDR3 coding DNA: TGCAGCGCCGCGAGCGGGAGCGGGGCAGATACGCAGTATTTT. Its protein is CSAASGSGADTQYF.

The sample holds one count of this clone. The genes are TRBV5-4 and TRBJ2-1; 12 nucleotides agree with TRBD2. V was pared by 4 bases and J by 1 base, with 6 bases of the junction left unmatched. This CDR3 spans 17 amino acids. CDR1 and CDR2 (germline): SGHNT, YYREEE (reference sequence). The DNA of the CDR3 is TGTGCCAGCAGCCCGACTAGCGGGAGCTGGTCCTACAATGAGCAGTTCTTC. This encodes CASSPTSGSWSYNEQFF.

The CDR3 bases are TGTGCCAGCAGCACCGGACTAGCGGGGGCCTACAATGAGCAGTTCTTC. Its translation is CASSTGLAGAYNEQFF. The chain links TRBV11-2 to TRBJ2-1, with 13 bases fitting TRBD2. After removal of 5 bases from V and 2 bases from J, the junction contained 3 bases not matched to a gene. CDR1 and CDR2 (germline): SGHAT, FQNNGV. There are 16 residues in the CDR3.

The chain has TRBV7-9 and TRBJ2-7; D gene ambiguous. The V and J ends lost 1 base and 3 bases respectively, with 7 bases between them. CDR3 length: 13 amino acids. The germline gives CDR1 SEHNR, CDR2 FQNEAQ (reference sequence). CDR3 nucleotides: TGTGCCAGCAGCTTAGGAGGCTACTACGAGCAGTACTTC. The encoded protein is CASSLGGYYEQYF.

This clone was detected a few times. CDR3 nucleotide sequence: TGTGCCAGCAGCGGCTTAGCGGGACACTCCTACAATGAGCAGTTCTTC. This encodes CASSGLAGHSYNEQFF. This chain joins TRBV11-2 and TRBJ2-1; 8 nucleotides agree with TRBD2. The junction had 6 bases not matched to a gene; V was cut back by 5 bases and J by 0 bases. This CDR3 has 16 amino acids. Germline CDR1 is SGHAT and CDR2 is FQNNGV.

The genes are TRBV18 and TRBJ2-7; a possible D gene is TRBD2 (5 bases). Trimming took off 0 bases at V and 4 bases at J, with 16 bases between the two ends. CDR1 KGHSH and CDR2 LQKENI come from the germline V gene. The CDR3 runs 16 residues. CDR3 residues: CASSPPTAATIYEQYF. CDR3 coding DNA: TGTGCCAGCTCACCACCAACGGCAGCGACTATATACGAGCAGTACTTC.

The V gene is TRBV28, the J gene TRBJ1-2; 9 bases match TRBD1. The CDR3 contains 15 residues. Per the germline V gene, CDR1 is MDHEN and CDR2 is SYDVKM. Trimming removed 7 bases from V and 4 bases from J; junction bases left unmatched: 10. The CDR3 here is CASIEGGTGLYGYTF. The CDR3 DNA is TGTGCCAGCATCGAAGGGGGGACAGGGCTCTATGGCTACACCTTC.

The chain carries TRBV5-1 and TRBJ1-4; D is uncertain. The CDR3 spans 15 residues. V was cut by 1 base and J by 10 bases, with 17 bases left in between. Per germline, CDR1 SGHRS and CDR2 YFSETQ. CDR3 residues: CASSLNLESKRKLFF. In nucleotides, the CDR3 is TGCGCCAGCAGCTTGAATCTGGAGTCCAAAAGAAAACTGTTTTTT.

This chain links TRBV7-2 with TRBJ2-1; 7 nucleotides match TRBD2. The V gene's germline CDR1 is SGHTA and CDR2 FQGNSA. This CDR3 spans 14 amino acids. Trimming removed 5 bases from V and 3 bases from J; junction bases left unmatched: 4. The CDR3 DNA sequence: TGTGCCAGCAGCCCTCGGACTAGCTACAATGAGCAGTTCTTC. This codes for CASSPRTSYNEQFF.

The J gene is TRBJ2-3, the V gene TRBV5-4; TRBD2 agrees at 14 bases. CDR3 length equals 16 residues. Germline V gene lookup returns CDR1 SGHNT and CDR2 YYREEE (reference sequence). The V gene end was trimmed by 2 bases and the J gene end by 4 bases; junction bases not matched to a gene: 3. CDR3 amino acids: CASSFGLAGGSDTQYF. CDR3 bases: TGTGCCAGCAGCTTTGGACTAGCGGGAGGTTCAGATACGCAGTATTTT.

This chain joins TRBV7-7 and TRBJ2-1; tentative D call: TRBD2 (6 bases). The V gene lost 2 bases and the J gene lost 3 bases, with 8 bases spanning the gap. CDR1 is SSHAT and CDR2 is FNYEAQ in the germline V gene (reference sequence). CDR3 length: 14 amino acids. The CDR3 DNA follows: TGTGCCAGCAGCTTAAGGGAGGTCTACAATGAGCAGTTCTTC. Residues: CASSLREVYNEQFF. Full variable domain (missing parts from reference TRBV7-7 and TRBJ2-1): GAGVSQSPRYKVTKRGQDVTLRCDPISSHATLYWYQQALGQGPEFLTYFNYEAQPDKSGLPSDRFSAERPEGSISTLTIQRTEQRDSAMYRCASSLREVYNEQFFGPGTRLTVL.